This T cell receptor beta chain was identified during a study of blood T cell repertoires in COVID-19 (dated by TCRdb to the early 2020s). Some background on the complete study: Collaborator samples came from the United States, Italy and Spain and covered acute and convalescent phases of COVID-19. The material from the prospective study consisted of cDNA or gDNA derived from T cells, B-cell-depleted T cells, or PBMCs. Subjects who had been exposed to COVID-19, were actively infected with it, or had recovered from it provided the deeply sampled blood TCRbeta repertoires that made up the dataset. The repertoires were released in a freely available public database meant as a resource for research on the immune response to SARS-CoV-2. The samples were drawn from the first 160 participants of the ongoing ImmuneRACE study and from about 1,200 subjects provided by 6 global collaborators. Nearly every sample came with metadata listing a de-identified subject ID, COVID-19 status, age in years and sex. Where available, HLA class I and class II types were taken from metadata supplied by the sample provider and were not determined by assay-based typing.

The study at large found these results: How much clinical and demographic metadata was included differed by source and by participant, and the metadata was provided uncurated.

TCRbeta CDR3 regions were amplified from genomic DNA by means of the immunoSEQ Assay, a bias-controlled multiplex PCR. Turning to the authors' computational methods: Within the assay, amplification of reference gene primers was used to estimate how many nucleated cells each sample contained. To quantify the absolute abundance of each unique TCRbeta CDR3 rearrangement, sequence reads were collapsed and filtered. For each sample, productive Simpson clonality was calculated as the square root of Simpson's diversity index over productive rearrangements. TCRdb's version of the immuneACCESS table is confined to in-frame rearrangements and falls short of the full clone set. An unresolved V gene accounts for under half of the shortfall where checked; the remainder is of unknown origin. The DNA was the basis for D and trimming; V, J and clone size are from that table. The sample records 200,000 to 250,000 clones, about 83% of which are singletons. About 3.8% of the sample is held by the ten biggest clonotypes.

Participants in the prospective study were enrolled through a virtual design, were aged about 18 to 90 years, and lived in roughly 26 United States geographic areas. In the prospective study, cohorts were assigned on the basis of participant-reported clinical history obtained from a screening survey and a study questionnaire. Exposed participants had been in contact, within 2 weeks of entering the study, with a person who had a PCR-confirmed or clinician-diagnosed case of COVID-19. In the prospective study, whole blood, serum and a nasopharyngeal or oropharyngeal swab were collected from each participant by mobile phlebotomists. Additional blood draws and questionnaires over an approximately two-month period could optionally be provided by prospective study participants. Before DNA extraction, prospective study blood samples were shipped either frozen or at room temperature. Concerning this clone itself: No antigen is known for it. No base-level quality is on record; no much larger clone is a single base apart.

Reading the germline V gene gives CDR1 KGHSH and CDR2 LQKENI. V is reduced by 0 bases and J by 8 bases, leaving a spacing of 4 bases between them. The CDR3 contains 12 residues, cysteine and phenylalanine counted. Here the CDR3 DNA is all that survives: 36 bases in frame from base 1. The rearranged segments are TRBV18 and TRBJ2-2, with the D gene too uncertain to name. The receptor comes from a woman between 40 and 55 years old who had been exposed to COVID-19. The sample was PBMCs or T cells enriched from blood (not recorded which). The CDR3 here reads CASSPPGGELFF. The nucleotides are TGTGCCAGCTCACCACCCGGGGGGGAGCTGTTTTTT.